Listed here are 15 T cell receptor beta chains from one sample, sequenced in a study of T cells after yellow fever vaccination. In TCRdb, the 5' RACE reads were re-called with MiXCR into one record per CDR3 protein. This sample has more than 95,000 distinct CDR3 sequences, with around 15% found just once. The sample in question was CD8+ T cells sorted from PBMCs, obtained 5 days after the yellow fever booster vaccination. These receptor sequences come from a man aged 18 to 29 who received the YFV17D yellow fever vaccine.

This clonotype was counted many times. The V gene is TRBV6-6, the J gene TRBJ2-7, with D possibly being TRBD1 (5 bases). V shed 4 bases and J shed 2 bases, with 15 bases lying between them. Germline V gene sequence: CDR1 MNHNY, CDR2 SVGAGI (reference sequence). The length of the CDR3 is 15 residues. The CDR3 nucleotides are TGTGCCAGCAGTTCCGTCTTCGGACAAACCTACGAGCAGTACGTC. Encoded protein: CASSSVFGQTYEQYV.

The table lists this clonotype with a few counts. This chain connects TRBV6-5 to TRBJ2-1; TRBD2 aligns across 9 bases. CDR3 length equals 15 residues. Germline trimming cut 2 bases from V and 7 bases from J; bases unmatched to any gene: 6. CDR1 and CDR2 from the germline V gene are MNHEY and SVGAGI. CDR3 nucleotides: TGTGCCAGCAGTTACATCCGAGCGGGGGGTAATGAGCAGTTCTTC. It is translated as CASSYIRAGGNEQFF.

This clonotype was observed many times. The chain links TRBV7-9 to TRBJ2-5; no firm D call. Germline loops: CDR1 SEHNR, CDR2 FQNEAQ (reference sequence). CDR3 length equals 15 residues. V was trimmed by 5 bases and J by 4 bases, leaving 17 bases between them. The CDR3 is CASSPPDRFRETQYF. The CDR3 coding sequence is TGTGCCAGCAGCCCGCCGGACCGGTTCCGAGAGACCCAGTACTTC.

The chain couples TRBV19 to TRBJ2-5; TRBD2 agrees at 10 bases. Germline CDR1 reads LNHDA; CDR2 reads SQIVND (reference sequence). Unmatched junction bases numbered 8, after V lost 5 bases and J lost 5 bases. This CDR3 region has 15 residues. DNA for the CDR3: TGTGCCAGTAGTGCCACTAGCGGGGCTTCCGAGACCCAGTACTTC. Protein sequence: CASSATSGASETQYF. Full variable domain (outside the CDR3, taken from reference TRBV19 and TRBJ2-5): DGGITQSPKYLFRKEGQNVTLSCEQNLNHDAMYWYRQDPGQGLRLIYYSQIVNDFQKGDIAEGYSVSREKKESFPLTVTSAQKNPTAFYLCASSATSGASETQYFGPGTRLLVL.

The chain couples TRBV7-3 to TRBJ2-2; tentative D call: TRBD2 (5 bases). Germline-derived CDR1 and CDR2 are SGHTA and FQGTGA. CDR3 length equals 16 residues. The ends were cut back, 5 bases at V and 6 bases at J, with 19 bases in the middle. Written as DNA, the CDR3 is TGTGCCAGCAGCCCGAGCGGCGGTGAAGTCGCCGGGGAGCTGTTTTTT. Protein product: CASSPSGGEVAGELFF.

This clonotype has more than one count but fewer than ten. The chain combines TRBV4-3 with TRBJ1-5; D not resolved. V lost 1 base, J lost 7 bases, and 11 bases lay in between. There are 14 residues in the CDR3. CDR1 is LGHNA and CDR2 is YSLEER in the germline V gene. The CDR3 DNA follows: TGCGCCAGCAGCCAAGGTGGCCCGGGGCAGCCCCAGCATTTT. Its protein product is CASSQGGPGQPQHF.

This clonotype was seen more than once but under ten times. The chain has TRBV7-8 and TRBJ1-2; 8 bases agree with TRBD1. This CDR3 spans 17 amino acids. The V segment lost 0 bases and the J segment 3 bases; nucleotides outside the gene matches: 9. The germline CDR1 and CDR2 sequences are SGHVS and FQNEAQ. Here the CDR3 reads CASSLARRGPYYYGYTF. DNA for the CDR3: TGTGCCAGCAGCTTAGCGCGCAGGGGGCCTTATTACTATGGCTACACCTTC.

V usage is TRBV20-1 and J usage is TRBJ2-1; D is perhaps TRBD1 (6 bases). The V gene's germline CDR1 is DFQATT and CDR2 SNEGSKA (reference sequence). Trimming took 5 bases from V and 5 from J, leaving 10 bases between them. This CDR3 region has 12 residues. The DNA for the CDR3 is TGCAGTGCTTTCACAGGGAACAATGAGCAGTTCTTC. This gives the protein CSAFTGNNEQFF.

This clonotype was recorded a few times. The J gene is TRBJ1-1, the V gene TRBV5-1, with 10 bases identical to TRBD1. With 1 base clipped from V and 1 base from J, the junction kept 13 bases outside the gene matches. Per germline, CDR1 SGHRS and CDR2 YFSETQ. This CDR3 is built from 19 residues. CDR3 nucleotides: TGCGCCAGCAGCTTGCAGATCGTGGGACAGGGGAGCCCGAACACTGAAGCTTTCTTT. It encodes CASSLQIVGQGSPNTEAFF.

This clonotype was seen only a few times. This chain connects TRBV7-3 to TRBJ2-2; weak D call: TRBD1 (8 bases). The CDR3 has 15 amino acids. V lost 5 bases to trimming and J lost 3 bases, with 13 bases between them. Per the germline V gene, CDR1 is SGHTA and CDR2 is FQGTGA. CDR3 nucleotides: TGTGCCAGCAGCACAACAGGGGGGGACACCGGGGAGCTGTTTTTT. Encoded protein: CASSTTGGDTGELFF. Together with reference TRBV7-3 and TRBJ2-2, the CDR3 gives the full variable domain: GAGVSQTPSNKVTEKGKYVELRCDPISGHTALYWYRQSLGQGPEFLIYFQGTGAADDSGLPNDRFFAVRPEGSVSTLKIQRTERGDSAVYLCASSTTGGDTGELFFGEGSRLTVL.

This clonotype was found a few times. The rearrangement joins TRBV5-4 to TRBJ2-3, with D unclear. CDR1 and CDR2 from the germline V gene are SGHNT and YYREEE (reference sequence). Trimming removed 1 base from V and 0 bases from J, with 6 bases in between. The CDR3 loop spans 14 amino acids. The chain's CDR3 is CASSLKGSTDTQYF. DNA for the CDR3: TGTGCCAGCAGCTTGAAGGGAAGCACAGATACGCAGTATTTT.

V gene TRBV7-2 combines with J gene TRBJ2-5; D ambiguous. CDR1 and CDR2 from the germline V gene are SGHTA and FQGNSA. The CDR3 spans 12 residues. Deletions cut 1 base from V and 5 bases from J, with 5 bases between. The CDR3 spells CASSLVWETQYF. CDR3 nucleotides: TGTGCCAGCAGCTTAGTTTGGGAGACCCAGTACTTC.

The chain joins TRBV19 to TRBJ2-7; D gene uncertain. CDR3 length: 14 residues. Trimming shortened V by 4 bases and J by 6 bases, and 16 bases separated the two germline ends. CDR1 and CDR2 (germline): LNHDA, SQIVND (reference sequence). The CDR3, as DNA: TGTGCCAGTAGTAGGGTCAGTTCCTTCGCCGAGCAGTACTTC. Its translation: CASSRVSSFAEQYF.

The chain carries TRBV19 and TRBJ1-1, with a weak D call TRBD1 (6 bases). V was pared by 4 bases and J by 6 bases, with 12 bases between. The germline V gene has CDR1 LNHDA and CDR2 SQIVND (reference sequence). This CDR3 is built from 13 residues. CDR3 sequence: CASSSLGAPEAFF. For the CDR3, the DNA is TGTGCCAGTAGTAGCTTGGGGGCCCCTGAAGCTTTCTTT.

This chain connects TRBV4-3 to TRBJ1-1; possibly TRBD1 for D (5 bases). Trimming left V 0 bases short and J 6 bases short, with 14 bases between. The CDR3 has 15 amino acids. Per the germline V gene, CDR1 is LGHNA and CDR2 is YSLEER. This chain's CDR3 is CASSQERGGSPEAFF. The CDR3 DNA reads TGCGCCAGCAGCCAAGAAAGGGGAGGGTCGCCTGAAGCTTTCTTT.